This T cell receptor beta chain was captured in a study of T cell responses to AZD1222 COVID-19 vaccine. Study summary: Second doses at about 4 or about 12 weeks were pooled.

Measured with immunoSEQ multiplex PCR; TCRdb has only the in-frame clones, and not every one. The data contain roughly 120,000 clones, 88% of them singletons. Study results and caveats: An increase in Spike-specific TCR breadth and depth was observed after two AZD1222 doses. Reportedly, nearly half of unique spike TCRs recognized epitopes outside B.1.351/B.1.1.7 mutations.

In regard to this clone: Its antigen is as yet unknown.

The CDR3 extends over 12 amino acids. Trimming took off 1 base at V and 4 bases at J, with 4 bases between the two ends. Germline-derived CDR1 and CDR2 are LGHDT and YNNKEL (reference sequence). This clonotype was sampled from an adult in good health. Here the sequenced sample was peripheral blood, taken on day 0 of AZD1222 vaccination. The chain combines TRBV3-1 (or the pseudogene TRBV3-2) with TRBJ1-1; D gene ambiguous. The CDR3 region has the DNA TGTGCCAGCAGCCAAGGACGCACTGAAGCTTTCTTT. It codes for CASSQGRTEAFF.